The entry below describes one T cell receptor beta chain. Its antigen remains undetermined. No qualities accompany the bases; no much larger clone lies one base away. The source of the sample is a study of shared clonotypes between healthy human individuals (dated by TCRdb to the early 2020s). For the wider study: The cohort included three men and two women between 18 and 49 years of age. To estimate repertoire size and how much clonotypes are shared between individuals, the study performed deep sequencing of blood TCR repertoires from a few healthy adults. Different laboratories and diverse techniques were used to prepare libraries and sequence TCR repertoires, to increase sequencing depth and limit assay-specific biases. For each donor, three plates each were used for CD4 naive and CD4 memory, two plates were used for CD8 naive, and one plate was used for CD8 memory. Each donor's leukapheresis produced roughly between roughly 0.85 and 9 billion PBMCs.

General conclusions and limits of the study: Rarefaction of sorted-subset datasets indicated incomplete sequencing despite the large sequencing depth. Higher generation probabilities were observed for clonotypes shared by all four sorted-subset donors than for non-shared clonotypes. Based on pairwise subsampling, the degree of clonotype sharing among donors was expected to be affected by sequencing depth. Larger estimated clonotype richness was generally found for naive subsets than for memory subsets. Approximately 4.8% of naive CD4, around 3.6% of naive CD8, approximately 2% of memory CD4, and less than 0.45% of memory CD8 clonotypes were shared across a few donors. Because the study included a small number of donors, the genetic and exposure-history diversity represented was limited. Only blood was sampled, and tissue TCR repertoires likely differ from those in blood.

Measured from the cysteine to the phenylalanine, the CDR3 is 13 residues long. Just CDR3 DNA is preserved here, 39 bases in frame from base 1. Trimming costs V 5 bases and J 8 bases, and their ends lie 15 bases apart. CDR1 LNHDA and CDR2 SQIVND were looked up in the germline V gene (reference sequence). The donors were healthy, HIV-negative adults who had no recently reported acute infections or vaccinations. Only Caucasian adults living in Nashville, Tennessee, USA were represented among the donors. CD4+ T cells were enriched by magnetic negative selection, after which naive cells were positively selected on CD45RA and the negative fraction was taken as the memory subset. Blood was collected by leukapheresis, and PBMCs were isolated by Ficoll-Histopaque density gradient centrifugation and then cryopreserved in liquid nitrogen vapor phase. Analytical flow cytometry was used to check the purity and quantity of each magnetically sorted T cell population. Each sorted fraction had its genomic DNA isolated and then quantified by UV absorbance on a Nanodrop 2000c.

Using the deep immunoSEQ assay, TCR CDR3 regions were amplified from genomic DNA by multiplex PCR. Extracted genomic DNA from each cell subset was distributed evenly across all wells of several immunoSEQ 96-well plates, and each plate was treated as a replicate. Each replicate PCR for sorted subsets received around 200 ng genomic DNA, equal to tens of thousands of T cell genomes. Purified libraries were measured with a Qubit 3.0 fluorometer, size-checked on a Bioanalyzer 2100, and measured again with the KAPA Library Quantification kit. Each immunoSEQ 96-well plate was sequenced on its own single-read 150-cycle Illumina NextSeq 550 flow cell. On the study's bioinformatics: Because the immunoSEQ output held only junctional sequences and lacked quality scores, the filtering could not match the filtering applied to full-length reads. To assign V/J genes and CDR3, sequences were annotated against IMGT germline references using PyIR, a Python wrapper for IgBLAST v1.9. Reads were filtered out if the reads had weak V/J assignments (E-value above 1e-6), no CDR3, stop codons, out-of-frame junctions, or ambiguous translated residues. V3J clonotypes were defined as sequences sharing the same inferred V gene, J gene, and CDR3 amino acid sequence. Percentage overlap between repertoires was calculated by dividing the number of shared unique clonotypes by the size of the smaller repertoire. RTK rarefaction, the Chao1 estimator, and Recon v2.1 estimates of unobserved clonotypes were used to assess repertoire richness. Generation probabilities were computed with OLGA for all TCRbeta clonotypes obtained by the gDNA method from several donors. The clones in this table, taken by TCRdb from immuneACCESS, are in-frame only. Not every clone is retained; where verified, under half of the shortfall comes from an unresolved V gene, and the cause of the rest is unknown. D and trimming were read from the DNA, whereas the V and J calls and clone size are those reported in that table. This sample comprises around 2,000,000 clones, roughly 96% of them detected only once. The top ten clones comprise around 0.13% of the sample.

The V and J segments used are TRBV19 and TRBJ1-2; too little of a D gene remains to name it. This clonotype was sampled from a man younger than 35 in good health. The source material was naive CD4+ T cells sorted from blood. Explained via the paper, the cell subset or site label denotes: CD45RA+ positively selected. The nucleotide sequence is TGTGCCAGTAGTCCTCGGGAGGGTCTGGGCTACACCTTC. It translates to CASSPREGLGYTF.